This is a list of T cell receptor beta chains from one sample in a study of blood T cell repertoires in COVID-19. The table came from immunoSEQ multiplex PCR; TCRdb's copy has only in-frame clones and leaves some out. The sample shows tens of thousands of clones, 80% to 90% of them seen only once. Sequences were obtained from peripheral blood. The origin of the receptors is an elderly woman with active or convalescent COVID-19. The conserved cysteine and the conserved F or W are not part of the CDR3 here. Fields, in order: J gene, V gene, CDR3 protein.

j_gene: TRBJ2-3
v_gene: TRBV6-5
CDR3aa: ASSPYSGSTDTQY

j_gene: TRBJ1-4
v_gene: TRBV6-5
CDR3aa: ASTEDGRWEKLF

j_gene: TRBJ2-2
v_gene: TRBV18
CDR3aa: ASSHPPRGRGTGELF

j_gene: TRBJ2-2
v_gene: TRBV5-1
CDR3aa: ASGGGRNTGELF

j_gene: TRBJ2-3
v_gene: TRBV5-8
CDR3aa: ASSPRAGRSTDTQY

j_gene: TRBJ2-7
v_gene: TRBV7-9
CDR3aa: ASSLDWSYEQY

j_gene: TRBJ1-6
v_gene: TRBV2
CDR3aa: ASSRQGWNSPLH

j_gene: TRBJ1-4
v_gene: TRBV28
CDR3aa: ASSRTGNGEKLF

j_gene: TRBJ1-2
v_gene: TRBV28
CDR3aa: ASTPGTGHNYGYT

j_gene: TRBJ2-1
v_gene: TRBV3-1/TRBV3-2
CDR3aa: ASSLRDSNEQF

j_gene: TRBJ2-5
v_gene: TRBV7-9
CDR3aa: ASSLSWTQETQY

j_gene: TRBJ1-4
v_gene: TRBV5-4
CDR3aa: ASSLGQGTNEKLF

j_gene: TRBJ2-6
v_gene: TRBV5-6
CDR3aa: ASSLAVSFSGANVLT

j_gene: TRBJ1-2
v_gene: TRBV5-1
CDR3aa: ASSSTGLYGYT

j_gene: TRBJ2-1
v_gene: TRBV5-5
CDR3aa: ASSLAGSPYNEQF

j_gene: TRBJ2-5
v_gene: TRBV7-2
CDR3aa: ASSPSRIETQY

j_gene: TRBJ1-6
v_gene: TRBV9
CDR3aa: ASSQTPGTGNSPLH

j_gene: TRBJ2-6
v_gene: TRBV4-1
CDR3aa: ASSLLPPWDRGGAGANVLT

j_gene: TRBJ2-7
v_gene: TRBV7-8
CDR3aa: ASSGWGTGMQNEQY

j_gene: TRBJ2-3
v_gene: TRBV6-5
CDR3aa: ASRDRGITDTQY

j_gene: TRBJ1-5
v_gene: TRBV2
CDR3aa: ASSGTGDNQPQH

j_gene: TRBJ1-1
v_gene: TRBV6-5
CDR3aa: ASSLQGSNSEAF

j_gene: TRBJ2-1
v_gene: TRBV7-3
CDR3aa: ASSFGDRGNEQF

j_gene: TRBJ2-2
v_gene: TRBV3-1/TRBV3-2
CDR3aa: ASSQATKNTGELF

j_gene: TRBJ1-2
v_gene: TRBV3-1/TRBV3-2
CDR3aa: ASSLDTLATGYT

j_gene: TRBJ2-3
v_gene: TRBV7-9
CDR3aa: ASSRLAGETSTDTQY

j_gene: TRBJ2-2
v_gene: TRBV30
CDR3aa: AWGARGLPGELF

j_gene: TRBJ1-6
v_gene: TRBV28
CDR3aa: ASSSGHQDRPLH

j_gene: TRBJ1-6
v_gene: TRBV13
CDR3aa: ASSLGQGASSPLH

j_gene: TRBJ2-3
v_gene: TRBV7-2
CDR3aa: ASRWGEGSLGTQY

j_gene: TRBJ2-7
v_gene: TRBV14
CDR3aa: ASSQGQGSGSYEQY

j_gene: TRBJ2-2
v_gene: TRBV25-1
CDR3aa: ASSESSANTGELF

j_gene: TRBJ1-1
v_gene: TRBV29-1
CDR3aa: STSQELSEAF

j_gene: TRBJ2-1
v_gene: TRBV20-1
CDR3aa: SALLAYEQF

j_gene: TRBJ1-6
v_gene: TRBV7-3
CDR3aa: ASSLNTAGNSPLH

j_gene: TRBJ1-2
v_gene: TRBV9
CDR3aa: ASSTRQGMAYGYT

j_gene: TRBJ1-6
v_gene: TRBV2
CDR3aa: ASSTQGEANSPLH

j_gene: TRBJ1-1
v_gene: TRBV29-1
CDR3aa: SVEGRMNTEAF

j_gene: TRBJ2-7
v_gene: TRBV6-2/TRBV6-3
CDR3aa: ASGRGQAYEQY

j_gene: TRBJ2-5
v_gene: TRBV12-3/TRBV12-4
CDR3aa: ASSYRGQETQY

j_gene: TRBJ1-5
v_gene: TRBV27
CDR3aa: ASSSIDRVFQPQH

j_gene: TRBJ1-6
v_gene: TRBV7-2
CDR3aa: ASSPGTGSSPLH

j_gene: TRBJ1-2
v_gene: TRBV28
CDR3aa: ASSLRVSLGYT

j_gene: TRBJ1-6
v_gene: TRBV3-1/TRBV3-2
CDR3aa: ASSLEGRGMALH

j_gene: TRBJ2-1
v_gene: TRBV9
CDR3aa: ASSVRTSGEQF

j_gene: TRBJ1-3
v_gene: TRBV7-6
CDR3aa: ASSYTGTGNTIY

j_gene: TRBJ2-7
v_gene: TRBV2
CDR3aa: ASRGSRLSYEQY

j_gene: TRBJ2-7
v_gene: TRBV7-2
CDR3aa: ASSLGDRPSYEQY

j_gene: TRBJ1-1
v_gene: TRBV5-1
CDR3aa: ASSLRGGTEAF

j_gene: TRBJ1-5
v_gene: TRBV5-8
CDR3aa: ASSRIWRDQPQH

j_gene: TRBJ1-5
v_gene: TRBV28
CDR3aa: ASSYKSSNQPQH